The TCR beta chain under discussion was sequenced for a study of CD8 T cells in ankylosing spondylitis. Study-level results: It was reported that disease-linked clones were significantly enriched in matched ankylosing spondylitis synovial fluid. Some motif variants had been reported before (in reactive arthritis synovial fluid and blood). Clones linked to disease, bearing a CD8+ phenotype, were relatively rare in peripheral blood. Apparently characteristic of ankylosing spondylitis blood was a TCR beta motif (roughly eight highly homologous variants).

Molecular-barcoded quantitative 5'-RACE produced these TCR beta libraries. One entry per CDR3 protein, called by TCRdb with MiXCR from the 5' RACE reads. Among a few hundred thousand distinct CDR3 sequences listed, around 24% were seen once. V dropped 2 bases and J dropped 6; count of bases not matched to a gene: 8. Germline values: CDR1 SGHRS, CDR2 YFSETQ. This CDR3 is 15 amino acids long. In its sample, this clonotype was seen a few times. Antigen specificity is unknown. This receptor was obtained from a male donor with ankylosing spondylitis. The chain links TRBV5-1 to TRBJ2-1; 7 bases line up with TRBD1. The sample consisted of blood, either unsorted or a sorted T cell fraction (not recorded which). CDR3 coding DNA: TGCGCCAGCAGCTTTATACAGGGGCCTCGCAATGAGCAGTTCTTC. It specifies CASSFIQGPRNEQFF.